Listed here are 5 T cell receptor beta chains from one sample, sequenced in a study of T-cell reconstitution after alpha-beta-depleted transplantation in children. Construction of the TCRbeta library involved unique molecular identifiers. TCRdb re-derived calls from the PCR reads in MiXCR, one entry per CDR3 protein. The sample holds some 600,000 distinct CDR3 sequences, approximately 12% seen once. Sample: PBMCs, mostly from graft donor cells, taken 360 days after TCRalphabeta/CD19-depleted stem cell transplant. The receptors were sampled from a male patient younger than 18 who had a stem cell transplant for acute myeloid leukemia, so the T cells may come from the graft donor.

At least ten counts were recorded for this clonotype. V and J are TRBV20-1 and TRBJ2-3, with D hard to call. This CDR3 comprises 15 residues. V lost 1 base and J 2 bases, leaving 13 bases between the germline ends. Germline V lookup: CDR1 DFQATT, CDR2 SNEGSKA (reference sequence). The CDR3 loop is CSARAAQGNTDTQYF. CDR3 in DNA: TGCAGTGCTAGAGCTGCGCAAGGGAACACAGATACGCAGTATTTT.

This clonotype has at least ten counts. The V and J genes are TRBV12-3 or TRBV12-4 and TRBJ2-7, with D unclear. Trimming stripped 8 bases from V and 2 bases from J, with 16 bases between. CDR3 length equals 14 residues. This chain's CDR3 is CASGKIRPPYEQYF. The CDR3 nucleotides are TGTGCCAGCGGCAAAATCCGTCCCCCCTACGAGCAGTACTTC.

The chain joins TRBV6-2 or TRBV6-3 to TRBJ2-1; TRBD2 aligns across 7 bases. With 7 bases clipped from V and 3 bases from J, the junction kept 18 bases outside the gene matches. Germline assignment: CDR1 MNHEY and CDR2 SVGEGT. The length of the CDR3 is 18 residues. The CDR3 nucleotides read TGTGCCAGCACCCCGGGACTATATACCCGAAGAGACTACAATGAGCAGTTCTTC. As protein: CASTPGLYTRRDYNEQFF.

This clonotype has at least ten counts. V usage is TRBV28 and J usage is TRBJ2-5; 9 bases align to TRBD2. V dropped 3 bases and J dropped 5; count of bases not matched to a gene: 16. The germline V gene encodes CDR1 MDHEN and CDR2 SYDVKM. This CDR3 is 18 amino acids long. The CDR3 here is CASSLNLLAGAPGETQYF. The CDR3 DNA follows: TGTGCCAGCAGTTTGAACCTTTTAGCGGGAGCCCCTGGGGAGACCCAGTACTTC. Full variable domain (outside the CDR3, taken from reference TRBV28 and TRBJ2-5): DVKVTQSSRYLVKRTGEKVFLECVQDMDHENMFWYRQDPGLGLRLIYFSYDVKMKEKGDIPEGYSVSREKKERFSLILESASTNQTSMYLCASSLNLLAGAPGETQYFGPGTRLLVL.

This clonotype has just a few counts. The chain has TRBV9 and TRBJ2-1; TRBD2 matches at 8 bases. V trimming: 0 bases; J trimming: 4 bases; junction bases outside the gene matches: 3. The germline gives CDR1 SGDLS, CDR2 YYNGEE. This CDR3 spans 15 amino acids. The DNA of the CDR3 is TGTGCCAGCAGCGTAGGTCCTAGCGGGTACAATGAGCAGTTCTTC. It encodes CASSVGPSGYNEQFF.